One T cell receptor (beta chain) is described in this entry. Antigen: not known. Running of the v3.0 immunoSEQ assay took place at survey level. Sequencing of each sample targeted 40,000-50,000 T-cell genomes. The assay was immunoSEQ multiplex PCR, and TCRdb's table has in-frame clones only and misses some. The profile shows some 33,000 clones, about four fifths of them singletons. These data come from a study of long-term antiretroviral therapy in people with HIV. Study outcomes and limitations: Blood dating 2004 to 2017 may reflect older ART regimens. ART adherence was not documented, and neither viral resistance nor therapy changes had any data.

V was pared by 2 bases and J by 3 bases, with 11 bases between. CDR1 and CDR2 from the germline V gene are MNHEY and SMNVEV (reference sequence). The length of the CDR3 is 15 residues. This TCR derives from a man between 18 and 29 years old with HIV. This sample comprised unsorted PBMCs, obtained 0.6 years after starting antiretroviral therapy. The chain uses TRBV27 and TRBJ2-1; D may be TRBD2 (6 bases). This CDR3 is CASSLGTQSYNEQFF. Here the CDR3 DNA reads TGTGCCAGCAGTTTAGGGACTCAAAGCTACAATGAGCAGTTCTTC.